The text below deals with one T cell receptor beta chain. Its antigen is unknown. This sample is part of a study of cytomegalovirus exposure and HLA in healthy donors. Overall study: Researchers found that 81% of a few hundred genotyped donors fell within the Caucasian-associated ancestry cluster.

The CDR3 has 15 residues. The V gene's germline CDR1 is SGDLS and CDR2 YYNGEE. V gave up 4 bases and J gave up 5 bases; unmatched junction bases: 5. The primer mix had 60 Vbeta and 13 Jbeta primers. Clones were sequenced by immunoSEQ multiplex PCR, and TCRdb holds only the in-frame ones, with some missing. Among roughly 150,000 clones, 78% were seen once, and the ten largest hold roughly 5.6%. Notes on the study in general: Whilst most TCR sequences proved rare, a subset of public TCRs occurred across many donors. Certain indistinguishable V segments, among them TRBV6-2 and TRBV6-3, were excluded.

This chain links TRBV9 with TRBJ2-2; 10 positions match TRBD2. Sequencing used PBMCs. This sequence was found in a woman aged 40-49 years in good health and CMV-seropositive. The CDR3 reads CASSFSGRQTGELFF. The CDR3 coding sequence is TGTGCCAGCAGCTTTAGCGGGAGGCAGACCGGGGAGCTGTTTTTT.